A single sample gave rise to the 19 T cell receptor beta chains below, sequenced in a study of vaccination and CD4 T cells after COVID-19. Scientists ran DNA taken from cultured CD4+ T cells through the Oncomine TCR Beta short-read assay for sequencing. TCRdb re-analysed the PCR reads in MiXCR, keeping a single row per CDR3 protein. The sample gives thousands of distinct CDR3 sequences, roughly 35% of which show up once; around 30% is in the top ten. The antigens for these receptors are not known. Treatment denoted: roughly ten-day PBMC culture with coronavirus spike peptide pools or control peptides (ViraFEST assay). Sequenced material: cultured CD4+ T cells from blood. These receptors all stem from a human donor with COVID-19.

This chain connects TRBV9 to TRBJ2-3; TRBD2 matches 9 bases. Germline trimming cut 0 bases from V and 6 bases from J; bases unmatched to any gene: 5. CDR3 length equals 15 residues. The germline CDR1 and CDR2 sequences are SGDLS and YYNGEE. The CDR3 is CASSVGGGATDTQYF. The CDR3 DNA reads TGTGCCAGCAGCGTAGGCGGGGGGGCCACGGATACGCAGTATTTT.

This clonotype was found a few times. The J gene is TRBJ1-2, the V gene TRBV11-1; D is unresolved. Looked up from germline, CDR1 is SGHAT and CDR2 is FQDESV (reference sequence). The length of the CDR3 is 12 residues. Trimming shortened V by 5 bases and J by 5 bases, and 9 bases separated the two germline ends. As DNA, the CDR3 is TGTGCCAGCAGCATAACGGGATATGGCTACACCTTC. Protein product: CASSITGYGYTF.

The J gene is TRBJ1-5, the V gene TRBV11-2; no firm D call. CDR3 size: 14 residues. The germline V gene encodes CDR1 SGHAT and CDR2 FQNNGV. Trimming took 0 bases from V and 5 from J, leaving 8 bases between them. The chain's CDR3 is CASSLDGRDQPQHF. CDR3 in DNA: TGTGCCAGCAGCTTAGATGGGAGGGATCAGCCCCAGCATTTT.

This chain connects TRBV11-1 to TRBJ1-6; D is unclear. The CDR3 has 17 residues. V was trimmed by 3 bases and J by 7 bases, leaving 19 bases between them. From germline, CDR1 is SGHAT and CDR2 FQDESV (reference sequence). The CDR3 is CASSLARTGTLNSPLHF. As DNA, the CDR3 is TGTGCCAGCAGCTTGGCCAGGACCGGTACCTTGAATTCACCCCTCCACTTT.

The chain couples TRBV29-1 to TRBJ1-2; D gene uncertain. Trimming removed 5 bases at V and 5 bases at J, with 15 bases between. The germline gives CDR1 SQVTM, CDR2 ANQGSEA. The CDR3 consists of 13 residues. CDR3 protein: CSVTPKQMYGYTF. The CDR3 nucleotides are TGCAGCGTTACCCCGAAACAGATGTATGGCTACACCTTC.

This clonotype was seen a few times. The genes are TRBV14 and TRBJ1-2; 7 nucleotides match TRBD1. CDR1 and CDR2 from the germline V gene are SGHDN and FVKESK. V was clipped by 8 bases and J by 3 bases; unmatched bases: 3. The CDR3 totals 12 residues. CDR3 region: CASLQGYYGYTF. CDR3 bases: TGTGCCAGCTTACAGGGGTACTATGGCTACACCTTC.

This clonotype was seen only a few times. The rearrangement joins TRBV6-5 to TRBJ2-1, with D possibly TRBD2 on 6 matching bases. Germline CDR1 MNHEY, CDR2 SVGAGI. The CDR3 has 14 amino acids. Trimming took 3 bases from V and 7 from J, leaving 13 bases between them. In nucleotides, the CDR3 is TGTGCCAGCAGTTATTGGGGGAGGAGGAATGAGCAGTTCTTC. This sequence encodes CASSYWGRRNEQFF.

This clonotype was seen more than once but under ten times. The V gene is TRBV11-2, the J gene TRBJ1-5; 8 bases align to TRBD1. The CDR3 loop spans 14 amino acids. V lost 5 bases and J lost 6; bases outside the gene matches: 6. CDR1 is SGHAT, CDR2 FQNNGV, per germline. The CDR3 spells CASSATGAGQPQHF. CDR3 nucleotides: TGTGCCAGCAGCGCGACAGGGGCCGGTCAGCCCCAGCATTTT.

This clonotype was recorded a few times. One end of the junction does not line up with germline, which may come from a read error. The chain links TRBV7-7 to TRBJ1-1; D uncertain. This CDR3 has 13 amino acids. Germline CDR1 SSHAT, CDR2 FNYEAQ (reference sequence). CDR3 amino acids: CASSLQVNTEAFF. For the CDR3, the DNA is TGTGCTAGCAGCTTGCAGGTGAACACTGAAGCTTTCTTT.

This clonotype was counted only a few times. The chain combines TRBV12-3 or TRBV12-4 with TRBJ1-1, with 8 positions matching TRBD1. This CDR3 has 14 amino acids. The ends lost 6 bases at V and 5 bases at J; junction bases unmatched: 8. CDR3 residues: CASSAGQGGTEAFF. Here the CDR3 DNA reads TGTGCCAGCAGCGCAGGACAGGGTGGGACTGAAGCTTTCTTT.

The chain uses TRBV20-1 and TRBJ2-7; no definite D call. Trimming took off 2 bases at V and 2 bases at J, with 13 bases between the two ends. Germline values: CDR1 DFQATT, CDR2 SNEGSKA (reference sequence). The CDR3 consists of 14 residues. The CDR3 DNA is TGCAGTGCTAGATTGGGCTACTCAACCTACGAGCAGTACTTC. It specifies CSARLGYSTYEQYF.

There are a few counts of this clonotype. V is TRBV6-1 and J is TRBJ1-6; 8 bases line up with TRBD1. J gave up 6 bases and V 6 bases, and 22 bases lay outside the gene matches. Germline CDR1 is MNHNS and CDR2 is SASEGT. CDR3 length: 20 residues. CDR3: CASRAKSVVGQGNSNSPLHF. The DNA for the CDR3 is TGTGCCAGCAGGGCGAAGTCGGTGGTTGGACAGGGAAATTCTAATTCACCCCTCCACTTT.

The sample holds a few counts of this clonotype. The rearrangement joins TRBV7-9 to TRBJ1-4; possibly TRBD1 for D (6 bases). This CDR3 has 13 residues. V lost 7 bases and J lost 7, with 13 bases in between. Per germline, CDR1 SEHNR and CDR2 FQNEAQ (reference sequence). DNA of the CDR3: TGTGCCAGCATCCACAGGGATAGTGAAAAACTGTTTTTT. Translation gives CASIHRDSEKLFF.

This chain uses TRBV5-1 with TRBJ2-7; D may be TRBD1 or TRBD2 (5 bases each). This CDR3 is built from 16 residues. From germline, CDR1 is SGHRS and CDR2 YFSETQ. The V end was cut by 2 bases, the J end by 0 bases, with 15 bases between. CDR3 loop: CASSLDGAPPSYEQYF. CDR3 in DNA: TGCGCCAGCAGCTTAGACGGGGCCCCCCCCTCCTACGAGCAGTACTTC. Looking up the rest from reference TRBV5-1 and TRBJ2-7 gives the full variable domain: KAGVTQTPRYLIKTRGQQVTLSCSPISGHRSVSWYQQTPGQGLQFLFEYFSETQRNKGNFPGRFSGRQFSNSRSEMNVSTLELGDSALYLCASSLDGAPPSYEQYFGPGTRLTVT.

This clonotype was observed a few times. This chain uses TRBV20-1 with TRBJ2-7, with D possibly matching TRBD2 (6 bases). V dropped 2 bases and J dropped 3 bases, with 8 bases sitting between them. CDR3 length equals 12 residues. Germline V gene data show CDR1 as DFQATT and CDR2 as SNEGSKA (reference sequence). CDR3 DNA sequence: TGCAGTGCTAGATCGGGAGTCTACGAGCAGTACTTC. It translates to CSARSGVYEQYF.

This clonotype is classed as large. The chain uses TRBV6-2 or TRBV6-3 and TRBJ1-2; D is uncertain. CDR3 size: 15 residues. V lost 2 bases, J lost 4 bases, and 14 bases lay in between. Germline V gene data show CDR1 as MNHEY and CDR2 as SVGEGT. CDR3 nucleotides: TGTGCCAGCAGTTACCCGAGCGCTCTGCCCTATGGCTACACCTTC. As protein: CASSYPSALPYGYTF.

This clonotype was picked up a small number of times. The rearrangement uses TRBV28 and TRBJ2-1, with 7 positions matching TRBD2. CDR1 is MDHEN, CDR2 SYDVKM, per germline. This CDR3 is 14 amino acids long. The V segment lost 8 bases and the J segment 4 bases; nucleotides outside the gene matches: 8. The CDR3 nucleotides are TGTGCCAGCCGCCGGGACTACTTGTACAATGAGCAGTTCTTC. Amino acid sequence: CASRRDYLYNEQFF.

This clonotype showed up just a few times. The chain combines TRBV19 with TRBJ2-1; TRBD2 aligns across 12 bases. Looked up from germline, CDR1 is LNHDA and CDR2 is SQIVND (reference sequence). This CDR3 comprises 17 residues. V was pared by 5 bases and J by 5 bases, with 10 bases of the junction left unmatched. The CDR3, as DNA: TGTGCCAGTAGTGGGAGGACTAGCGGGGCCCGAAACAATGAGCAGTTCTTC. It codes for CASSGRTSGARNNEQFF. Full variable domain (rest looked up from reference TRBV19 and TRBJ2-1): DGGITQSPKYLFRKEGQNVTLSCEQNLNHDAMYWYRQDPGQGLRLIYYSQIVNDFQKGDIAEGYSVSREKKESFPLTVTSAQKNPTAFYLCASSGRTSGARNNEQFFGPGTRLTVL.

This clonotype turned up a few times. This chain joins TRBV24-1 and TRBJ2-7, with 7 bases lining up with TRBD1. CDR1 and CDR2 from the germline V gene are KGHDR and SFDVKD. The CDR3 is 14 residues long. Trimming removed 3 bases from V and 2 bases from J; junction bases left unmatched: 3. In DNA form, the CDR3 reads TGTGCCACCAGTGATAGTGGGACAGCCTACGAGCAGTACTTC. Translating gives CATSDSGTAYEQYF.